The 14 T cell receptor beta chains reported below all come from one sample, sequenced in a study of human T cells and chemical hapten exposure. Extraction of total RNA was performed on unfractionated whole blood. TCRdb independently ran MiXCR on the 5' RACE reads; one entry per CDR3 protein. The table shows 110,000 or so distinct CDR3 sequences, with approximately 19% occurring only once. The receptors originated from a human donor in good health.

This clonotype has only one observation. The chain links TRBV5-4 to TRBJ2-1; no clear D. Germline CDR1 and CDR2: SGHNT and YYREEE (reference sequence). The CDR3 consists of 14 residues. V shed 4 bases and J shed 0 bases, with 8 bases lying between them. Written as DNA, the CDR3 is TGTGCCAGCAGCGCCTCTCGCTCCTACAATGAGCAGTTCTTC. Translated, it gives CASSASRSYNEQFF.

This clonotype came up a few times. The chain couples TRBV4-2 to TRBJ2-3, with D tentatively TRBD1 (5 bases). The CDR3 has 14 residues. Germline V gene lookup returns CDR1 LGHNA and CDR2 YNFKEQ. Trimming shortened V by 8 bases and J by 4 bases, and 16 bases separated the two germline ends. CDR3 bases: TGTGCCAGCTCCCCCAGGGTTCCGGCAGATACGCAGTATTTT. This sequence encodes CASSPRVPADTQYF.

The chain carries TRBV7-9 and TRBJ1-5; D not certain. Trimming removed 5 bases from V and 4 bases from J, with 9 bases in between. Germline values: CDR1 SEHNR, CDR2 FQNEAQ (reference sequence). CDR3 size: 13 residues. CDR3 bases: TGTGCCAGCAGCCCAGTGGGGAATCAGCCCCAGCATTTT. Protein product: CASSPVGNQPQHF. Full variable domain (missing parts from reference TRBV7-9 and TRBJ1-5): DTGVSQNPRHKITKRGQNVTFRCDPISEHNRLYWYRQTLGQGPEFLTYFQNEAQLEKSRLLSDRFSAERPKGSFSTLEIQRTEQGDSAMYLCASSPVGNQPQHFGDGTRLSIL.

This clonotype has only a few counts. The chain joins TRBV7-9 to TRBJ2-7; D gene uncertain. The CDR3 has 14 amino acids. Germline CDR1 is SEHNR and CDR2 is FQNEAQ (reference sequence). Trimming removed 1 base at V and 2 bases at J, with 9 bases between. The CDR3 DNA reads as TGTGCCAGCAGCTTAGGCCCGCCACCCTACGAGCAGTACTTC. Amino acid sequence: CASSLGPPPYEQYF.

A few counts support this clonotype. CDR3 coding DNA: TGTGCCAGCAGCCCGCGACAGGGGGATAAAGGAGAGACCCAGTACTTC. Encoded protein: CASSPRQGDKGETQYF. The chain uses TRBV9 and TRBJ2-5, with 9 positions matching TRBD1. The germline gives CDR1 SGDLS, CDR2 YYNGEE. The CDR3 totals 16 residues. Losses at the gene ends were 4 bases for V and 4 bases for J; bases not matched to a gene: 11.

The CDR3 DNA reads as TGCAGTGCTAGTGCTACGGTCGGGGGGCTCGGTCAGCCCCAGCATTTT. Translated, it gives CSASATVGGLGQPQHF. The gene calls are TRBV20-1 and TRBJ1-5, with D possibly matching TRBD1 (6 bases). The CDR3 has 16 amino acids. Germline CDR1 is DFQATT and CDR2 is SNEGSKA (reference sequence). V gave up 3 bases and J gave up 6 bases, with 21 bases separating them.

The chain uses TRBV28 and TRBJ2-7; 11 positions agree with TRBD2. The CDR3 extends over 14 amino acids. The ends lost 6 bases at V and 2 bases at J; junction bases unmatched: 3. Germline CDR1 is MDHEN and CDR2 is SYDVKM. CDR3 nucleotide sequence: TGTGCCAGCAGCACTAGCGGGAGACCCTACGAGCAGTACTTC. It encodes CASSTSGRPYEQYF.

The chain has TRBV5-5 and TRBJ2-5; maybe TRBD1 (5 bases). The CDR3 contains 13 residues. Germline CDR1 is SGHKS and CDR2 is YYEKEE (reference sequence). Trimming pared 9 bases from V and 2 bases from J, leaving 14 bases between. Here the CDR3 reads CATTRQLQETQYF. The CDR3 DNA sequence: TGTGCCACCACACGACAGCTTCAAGAGACCCAGTACTTC.

The table lists this clonotype with a few counts. The chain has TRBV12-3 or TRBV12-4 and TRBJ2-5, with TRBD2 identical over 12 bases. Losses at the gene ends were 6 bases for V and 4 bases for J; bases not matched to a gene: 3. The length of the CDR3 is 14 residues. The CDR3 loop reads CASSRLAGVETQYF. CDR3 sequence (DNA): TGTGCCAGCAGCCGACTAGCGGGAGTAGAGACCCAGTACTTC.

This clonotype was recorded a few times. The chain employs TRBV24-1 and TRBJ2-5, with 7 bases aligning to TRBD2. V dropped 3 bases and J dropped 4; count of bases not matched to a gene: 13. Looked up from germline, CDR1 is KGHDR and CDR2 is SFDVKD. The CDR3 loop spans 17 amino acids. CDR3 in DNA: TGTGCCACCAGTGATGAAGTGGCGGGAGTCCGGCCAGAGACCCAGTACTTC. It encodes CATSDEVAGVRPETQYF.

The chain combines TRBV11-2 with TRBJ2-1, with D perhaps TRBD2 (5 bases). Looked up from germline, CDR1 is SGHAT and CDR2 is FQNNGV. This CDR3 region has 16 residues. Trimming removed 5 bases at V and 3 bases at J, with 17 bases between. The DNA for the CDR3 is TGTGCCAGCAGCCTCTATCCGGGAAGGTACTACAATGAGCAGTTCTTC. It translates to CASSLYPGRYYNEQFF.

Many counts were recorded for this clonotype. The chain combines TRBV12-3 or TRBV12-4 with TRBJ1-2; D ambiguous. Trimming stripped 3 bases from V and 5 bases from J, with 19 bases between. The CDR3 totals 16 residues. CDR3 sequence (DNA): TGTGCCAGCAGTTTCATGGGGATTGGGGTGGGGTATGGCTACACCTTC. Translated: CASSFMGIGVGYGYTF.

This clonotype was found once. This rearrangement joins TRBV27 to TRBJ2-7; tentatively, D is TRBD2 (6 bases). This CDR3 has 14 amino acids. With 9 bases removed from V and 5 bases from J, the gap between germline ends came to 20 bases. Germline values: CDR1 MNHEY, CDR2 SMNVEV (reference sequence). The CDR3 bases are TGTGCCAGAAGTCAGCCTGGGACTTCGGACGAGCAGTACTTC. Translating gives CARSQPGTSDEQYF.

This clonotype has a handful of counts. This chain uses TRBV5-1 with TRBJ2-7; D call uncertain. V lost 0 bases, J lost 7 bases, and 11 bases lay in between. Germline V lookup: CDR1 SGHRS, CDR2 YFSETQ. The CDR3 has 13 amino acids. The CDR3 DNA reads as TGCGCCAGCAGCTTGGGTCCTTTGAGGGAGCAGTACTTC. Its protein is CASSLGPLREQYF.